The source of this T cell receptor beta chain is a study of blood T cell repertoires in COVID-19. The overall study: Sample material is recorded as cDNA or gDNA derived from T cells, B-cell-depleted T cells, or PBMCs.

Assay: immunoSEQ multiplex PCR; the TCRdb copy retains only in-frame clones and omits some. The sample carries fewer than 250,000 clones, about 83% recorded once. The material sequenced was peripheral blood. The TCR originated in a man between 50 and 59 years old with acute or convalescent COVID-19.

The chain's CDR3 is CASSPEAADQPQHF. The CDR3 coding sequence is TGTGCCAGCTCACCAGAGGCGGCCGATCAGCCCCAGCATTTT. The V call is TRBV18, the J call TRBJ1-5; D not resolved. Germline-derived CDR1 and CDR2 are KGHSH and LQKENI. The V end was cut by 2 bases, the J end by 5 bases, with 10 bases between. This CDR3 contains 14 residues. Drawing the rest from reference TRBV18 and TRBJ1-5, the complete variable domain is NAGVMQNPRHLVRRRGQEARLRCSPMKGHSHVYWYRQLPEEGLKFMVYLQKENIIDESGMPKERFSAEFPKEGPSILRIQQVVRGDSAAYFCASSPEAADQPQHFGDGTRLSIL.